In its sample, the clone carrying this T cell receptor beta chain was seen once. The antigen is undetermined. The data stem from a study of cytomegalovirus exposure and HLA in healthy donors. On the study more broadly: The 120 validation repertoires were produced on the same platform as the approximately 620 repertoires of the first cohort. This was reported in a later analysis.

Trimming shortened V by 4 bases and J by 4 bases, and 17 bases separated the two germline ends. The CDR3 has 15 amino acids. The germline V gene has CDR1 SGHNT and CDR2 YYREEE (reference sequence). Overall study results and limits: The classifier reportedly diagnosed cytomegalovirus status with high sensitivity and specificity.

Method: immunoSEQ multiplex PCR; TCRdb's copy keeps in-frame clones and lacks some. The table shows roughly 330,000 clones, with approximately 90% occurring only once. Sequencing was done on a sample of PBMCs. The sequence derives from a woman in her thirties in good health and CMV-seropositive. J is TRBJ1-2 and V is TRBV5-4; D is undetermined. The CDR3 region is CASSPPPGSSYGYTF. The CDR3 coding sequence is TGTGCCAGCAGCCCCCCCCCAGGATCCTCCTATGGCTACACCTTC.